One sample yielded the 30 T cell receptor beta chains listed below, sequenced in a study of CD8+ T cells in alopecia areata. Treatment reported: oral pan-JAK inhibitor, 5-10 mg twice daily. Reverse transcription of extracted RNA yielded cDNA, which provided the sequencing template. The data were produced by immunoSEQ multiplex PCR, yet TCRdb's version contains in-frame clones alone and is incomplete. The sample lists about 99,000 clones; approximately 90% were seen once. The sequences come from CD8+ T cells sorted from blood, collected at approximately week 30, from a patient treated with tofacitinib. Receptors originate from a human donor with alopecia areata.

Only one count was recorded for this clone. V usage is TRBV27 and J usage is TRBJ2-5; possible D gene TRBD1, 6 bases. There are 14 residues in the CDR3. V gave up 1 base and J gave up 5 bases, with 11 bases separating them. Per the germline V gene, CDR1 is MNHEY and CDR2 is SMNVEV (reference sequence). The CDR3 spells CASSLYLGHETQYF. The CDR3 bases are TGTGCCAGCAGTTTATACCTGGGACACGAGACCCAGTACTTC.

The rearrangement joins TRBV6-1 to TRBJ2-7, with 7 bases identical to TRBD2. Germline CDR1 and CDR2: MNHNS and SASEGT. Trimming took 3 bases from V and 6 from J; bases not matched to a gene: 11. The CDR3 runs to 15 residues. As DNA, the CDR3 is TGTGCCAGCAGTGATCCAGCGGGGAAAGGGAGCGAGCAGTACTTC. Its translation: CASSDPAGKGSEQYF.

The chain employs TRBV27 and TRBJ2-1, with D perhaps TRBD1 (5 bases). Germline V CDR1 and CDR2: MNHEY, SMNVEV (reference sequence). CDR3 length equals 13 residues. The V end was cut by 0 bases, the J end by 12 bases, with 12 bases between. CDR3: CASSLSNQGAQFF. The DNA for the CDR3 is TGTGCCAGCAGTTTATCAAACCAGGGTGCGCAGTTCTTC.

The V call is TRBV5-6, the J call TRBJ2-7; D gene uncertain. This CDR3 has 12 residues. CDR1 and CDR2 from the germline V gene are SGHDT and YYEEEE. V gave up 0 bases and J gave up 5 bases, with 6 bases separating them. The CDR3 region is CASSLAYHEQYF. DNA for the CDR3: TGTGCCAGCAGCTTGGCCTACCACGAGCAGTACTTC.

The gene calls are TRBV6-1 and TRBJ2-1; no clear D gene. The CDR3 runs 12 residues. The V end lost 3 bases, the J end lost 7 bases, and 7 bases lay between the germline ends. Germline V CDR1 and CDR2: MNHNS, SASEGT. CDR3 residues: CASSERGNEQFF. The CDR3 coding sequence is TGTGCCAGCAGTGAGAGAGGAAATGAGCAGTTCTTC.

This clone came up once. This chain links TRBV5-1 with TRBJ2-5; D might be TRBD2 (5 bases). V was cut by 3 bases and J by 4 bases, with 19 bases left in between. CDR1 and CDR2 from the germline V gene are SGHRS and YFSETQ. The CDR3 length is 16 residues. The CDR3 loop is CASSSAGESGRETQYF. The CDR3 nucleotides are TGCGCCAGCAGCTCAGCCGGGGAGTCGGGTAGAGAGACCCAGTACTTC.

V gene TRBV30 combines with J gene TRBJ2-7, with D possibly TRBD2 on 6 matching bases. The CDR3 loop spans 13 amino acids. V was trimmed by 0 bases and J by 6 bases, leaving 12 bases between them. CDR1 is GTSNPN and CDR2 is SVGIG in the germline V gene (reference sequence). The CDR3 coding sequence is TGTGCCTGGAGTGTCGGGGGTAGGGGCGAGCAGTACTTC. Translated: CAWSVGGRGEQYF.

A single count supports this clone. This chain joins TRBV23-1 and TRBJ2-2; 8 bases agree with TRBD1. TRBV23-1 is an ORF, and what it does is uncertain. The V and J ends lost 10 bases and 4 bases, in that order; junction bases with no gene match: 17. The CDR3 is made up of 17 amino acids. The CDR3 sequence: CAKSQSSGQGATGELFF. CDR3 nucleotide sequence: TGCGCCAAATCTCAATCCTCTGGGCAGGGGGCCACCGGGGAGCTGTTTTTT.

The chain joins TRBV29-1 to TRBJ1-2; no clear D gene. Trimming pared 7 bases from V and 8 bases from J, leaving 17 bases between. Germline V gene data show CDR1 as SQVTM and CDR2 as ANQGSEA. The CDR3 is made up of 12 amino acids. The CDR3 nucleotides are TGCAGCGCGCCGTCGGGGAGTTGGGGCTACACCTTC. Its protein product is CSAPSGSWGYTF.

V is TRBV6-6 and J is TRBJ2-2; D is uncertain. Germline CDR1 MNHNY, CDR2 SVGAGI (reference sequence). The CDR3 loop spans 11 amino acids. V was trimmed by 10 bases and J by 7 bases, leaving 10 bases between them. The CDR3 loop reads CAIWFGGELFF. DNA for the CDR3: TGTGCCATCTGGTTTGGCGGGGAGCTGTTTTTT.

The V call is TRBV27, the J call TRBJ1-1, with D uncertain. The CDR3 sequence is 13 residues long. Trimming took off 2 bases at V and 3 bases at J, with 7 bases between the two ends. The germline CDR1 and CDR2 sequences are MNHEY and SMNVEV (reference sequence). The chain's CDR3 is CASSLGSDTEAFF. CDR3 coding DNA: TGTGCCAGCAGTTTAGGCAGTGACACTGAAGCTTTCTTT.

This chain connects TRBV9 to TRBJ2-3, with TRBD1 matching over 7 bases. J lost 3 bases, V lost 6 bases, and 10 bases had no gene match. The CDR3 loop spans 15 amino acids. Per germline, CDR1 SGDLS and CDR2 YYNGEE. In DNA, the CDR3 is TGTGCCAGCACCCCTGGTGGCAGGGGGACAGATACGCAGTATTTT. Translating it yields CASTPGGRGTDTQYF.

This chain links TRBV30 with TRBJ2-4; 7 bases fit TRBD2. CDR1 and CDR2 from the germline V gene are GTSNPN and SVGIG (reference sequence). The trim removed 0 bases at V and 1 base at J, leaving 0 bases unmatched. The CDR3 runs 14 residues. CDR3 bases: TGTGCCTGGAGTGTGGGGGGGGCCAAAAACATTCAGTACTTC. Its protein product is CAWSVGGAKNIQYF.

This chain links TRBV9 with TRBJ2-7; weak D call: TRBD2 (6 bases). Germline CDR1 SGDLS, CDR2 YYNGEE. V lost 3 bases to trimming and J lost 6 bases, with 13 bases between them. The CDR3 has 13 residues. As DNA, the CDR3 is TGTGCCAGCAGCGCCGGACGGCGGGGCGAGCAGTACTTC. Its translation is CASSAGRRGEQYF.

This rearrangement joins TRBV27 to TRBJ1-3; possibly TRBD1 for D (5 bases). Germline V lookup: CDR1 MNHEY, CDR2 SMNVEV (reference sequence). CDR3 size: 14 residues. Trimming took 3 bases from V and 3 from J, leaving 9 bases between them. CDR3: CASSLTEGGNTIYF. The CDR3 DNA sequence: TGTGCCAGCAGTTTGACAGAAGGTGGAAACACCATATATTTT.

This clone appeared a few times. The V and J genes are TRBV2 and TRBJ2-2, with D unclear. Trimming pared 2 bases from V and 7 bases from J, leaving 20 bases between. Germline assignment: CDR1 SNHLY and CDR2 FYNNEI. The CDR3 has 17 amino acids. CDR3 coding DNA: TGTGCCAGCAGTGAACTCAGCCCCACTCGCGAACTCGGGGAGCTGTTTTTT. Its translation: CASSELSPTRELGELFF.

Of note for this clone: The junction shows a germline mismatch at one end, possibly a read error. Other DNA sequences within the sample encode an identical CDR3. The rearrangement links TRBV6-5 to TRBJ2-3, with 12 bases matching TRBD2. The CDR3 is made up of 15 amino acids. Germline loops: CDR1 MNHEY, CDR2 SVGAGI. CDR3 nucleotide sequence: TGTGCCAGCTCCGGACTAGCGGGGTTCACAGATACTCAGTATTTT. Its translation: CASSGLAGFTDTQYF.

This chain links TRBV7-9 with TRBJ1-1; D not resolved. CDR3 length: 16 amino acids. Trimming left V 1 base short and J 1 base short, with 13 bases between. Germline CDR1 reads SEHNR; CDR2 reads FQNEAQ (reference sequence). CDR3 residues: CASSLGTFVGNTEAFF. CDR3 DNA: TGTGCCAGCAGCTTAGGTACCTTTGTCGGGAACACTGAAGCTTTCTTT.

V and J are TRBV2 and TRBJ2-1, with 8 bases aligning to TRBD1. The J segment lost 5 bases and the V segment lost 5 bases, leaving 14 bases of the junction unmatched. The V gene's germline CDR1 is SNHLY and CDR2 FYNNEI. This CDR3 spans 17 amino acids. The CDR3 here is CASSLTSEDRDHNEQFF. CDR3 DNA sequence: TGTGCCAGCAGTCTTACGAGTGAGGACAGGGACCACAATGAGCAGTTCTTC.

The V and J genes are TRBV6-5 and TRBJ1-2; D is ambiguous. V dropped 5 bases and J dropped 5 bases, with 9 bases sitting between them. Germline V CDR1 and CDR2: MNHEY, SVGAGI. The CDR3 sequence is 12 residues long. The CDR3: CASSTGGYGYTF. The CDR3 DNA follows: TGTGCCAGCAGTACGGGCGGATATGGCTACACCTTC.

This sequence joins TRBV6-1 and TRBJ1-1; no reliable D call. This CDR3 spans 15 amino acids. Germline lookup yields CDR1 MNHNS and CDR2 SASEGT. Trimming pared 0 bases from V and 0 bases from J, leaving 8 bases between. DNA for the CDR3: TGTGCCAGCAGTGAAGCGCTTTGGATGAACACTGAAGCTTTCTTT. Its translation: CASSEALWMNTEAFF.

The sample holds a few counts of this clone. The CDR3 reads CASIGNVLTF. Here the CDR3 DNA reads TGTGCCAGCATAGGGAACGTCCTGACTTTC. The chain carries TRBV2 and TRBJ2-6, with D uncertain. The germline gives CDR1 SNHLY, CDR2 FYNNEI. The germline V and J ends were trimmed by 7 bases and 10 bases, with 5 bases remaining between them. The CDR3 loop spans 10 amino acids.

This rearrangement joins TRBV2 to TRBJ2-4; 7 bases fit TRBD2. This CDR3 comprises 17 residues. V lost 4 bases and J lost 1; bases outside the gene matches: 10. CDR1 SNHLY and CDR2 FYNNEI come from the germline V gene. The CDR3 here is CASSVEGRGMAKNIQYF. The CDR3 DNA reads as TGTGCCAGCAGTGTCGAGGGGAGGGGAATGGCCAAAAACATTCAGTACTTC.

Concerning this clone: The identical CDR3 is also encoded by other nucleotide sequences in the sample. V is TRBV7-9 and J is TRBJ2-1, with 8 bases lining up with TRBD2. CDR3 size: 16 residues. The ends lost 6 bases at V and 5 bases at J; junction bases unmatched: 12. Germline V lookup: CDR1 SEHNR, CDR2 FQNEAQ (reference sequence). CDR3 coding DNA: TGTGCCAGCAGTTGGACCAGCGGGGGCCTCAACAATGAGCAGTTCTTC. Encoded protein: CASSWTSGGLNNEQFF. Based on the CDR3 plus reference TRBV7-9 and TRBJ2-1, the full variable domain is DTGVSQNPRHKITKRGQNVTFRCDPISEHNRLYWYRQTLGQGPEFLTYFQNEAQLEKSRLLSDRFSAERPKGSFSTLEIQRTEQGDSAMYLCASSWTSGGLNNEQFFGPGTRLTVL.

The gene calls are TRBV4-1 and TRBJ2-7; a possible D gene is TRBD2 (6 bases). CDR3 length: 13 amino acids. Germline lookup yields CDR1 MGHRA and CDR2 YSYEKL. Trimming removed 4 bases at V and 5 bases at J, with 12 bases between. The CDR3 protein is CASSLVGGDEQYF. The CDR3 nucleotides read TGCGCCAGCAGCCTCGTGGGGGGAGACGAGCAGTACTTC.

The V and J genes are TRBV6-1 and TRBJ1-2, with D perhaps TRBD1 (6 bases). The CDR3 length is 15 residues. V lost 1 base, J lost 4 bases, and 13 bases lay in between. The germline V gene has CDR1 MNHNS and CDR2 SASEGT. This CDR3 is CASSEGAGVGYGYTF. In nucleotides, the CDR3 is TGTGCCAGCAGTGAAGGAGCAGGGGTTGGCTATGGCTACACCTTC.

V and J are TRBV7-8 and TRBJ2-1, with D uncertain. The CDR3 loop spans 14 amino acids. V was clipped by 5 bases and J by 4 bases, with 12 bases between them. CDR1 is SGHVS, CDR2 FQNEAQ, per germline. The CDR3 here is CASSSRASYNEQFF. DNA of the CDR3: TGTGCCAGCAGCAGCCGGGCCTCTTACAATGAGCAGTTCTTC.

Comments on this clone: The junction departs from the called germline gene at one end, perhaps through a read error. The chain couples TRBV7-7 to TRBJ2-1, with 10 bases aligning to TRBD2. This CDR3 has 16 amino acids. The germline CDR1 and CDR2 sequences are SSHAT and FNYEAQ (reference sequence). This CDR3 is CASSLGRPAGGYEQFF. As DNA, the CDR3 is TGTGCTAGCAGCTTAGGTCGACCAGCGGGAGGGTATGAGCAGTTCTTC. The variable domain in full, with the rest retrieved from reference TRBV7-7 and TRBJ2-1, is GAGVSQSPRYKVTKRGQDVTLRCDPISSHATLYWYQQALGQGPEFLTYFNYEAQPDKSGLPSDRFSAERPEGSISTLTIQRTEQRDSAMYRCASSLGRPAGGYEQFFGPGTRLTVL.

V usage is TRBV6-5 and J usage is TRBJ1-1, with D perhaps TRBD1 (5 bases). The CDR3 totals 13 residues. Germline V lookup: CDR1 MNHEY, CDR2 SVGAGI. The V end lost 6 bases, the J end lost 4 bases, and 12 bases lay between the germline ends. The CDR3 protein is CASRTSRGTEAFF. In DNA form, the CDR3 reads TGTGCCAGCAGGACATCAAGGGGCACTGAAGCTTTCTTT.

DNA of the CDR3: TGTGCCAGCAGCTTGATAGCGGGGGCCCACTACGAGCAGTACTTC. It encodes CASSLIAGAHYEQYF. V is TRBV13 and J is TRBJ2-7, with 9 positions matching TRBD2. CDR3 length equals 15 residues. V was pared by 3 bases and J by 3 bases, with 6 bases of the junction left unmatched. Germline CDR1 is PRHDT and CDR2 is FYEKMQ (reference sequence).